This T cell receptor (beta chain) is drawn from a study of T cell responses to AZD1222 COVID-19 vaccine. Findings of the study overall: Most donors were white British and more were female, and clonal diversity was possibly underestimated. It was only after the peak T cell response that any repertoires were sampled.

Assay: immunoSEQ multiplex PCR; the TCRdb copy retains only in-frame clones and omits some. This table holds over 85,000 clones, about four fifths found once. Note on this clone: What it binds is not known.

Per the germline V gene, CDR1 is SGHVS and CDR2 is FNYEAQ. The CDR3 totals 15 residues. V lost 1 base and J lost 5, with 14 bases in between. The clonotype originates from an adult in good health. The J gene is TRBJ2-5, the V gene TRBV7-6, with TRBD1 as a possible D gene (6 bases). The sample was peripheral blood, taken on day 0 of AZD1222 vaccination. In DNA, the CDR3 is TGTGCCAGCAGCTTAGAGGCAGGGGAGAGGGAGACCCAGTACTTC. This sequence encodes CASSLEAGERETQYF. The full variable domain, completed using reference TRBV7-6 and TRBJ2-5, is GAGVSQSPRYKVTKRGQDVALRCDPISGHVSLYWYRQALGQGPEFLTYFNYEAQQDKSGLPNDRFSAERPEGSISTLTIQRTEQRDSAMYRCASSLEAGERETQYFGPGTRLLVL.